The 31 T cell receptor beta chains below were found in one sample sequenced in a study of blood T cell repertoires in COVID-19. Some clones are missing from TCRdb's copy, which holds only in-frame ones; the method was immunoSEQ multiplex PCR. The sample lists about 400,000 clones, 88% occurring once. Sample: PBMCs or T cells enriched from blood (not recorded which). The receptors were sampled from a middle-aged woman with acute COVID-19.

V and J are TRBV29-1 and TRBJ1-2; no reliable D call. The CDR3 covers 13 residues. Germline assignment: CDR1 SQVTM and CDR2 ANQGSEA. V lost 8 bases, J lost 7 bases, and 20 bases lay in between. The CDR3 region is CSSHPGDGRGYTF. The CDR3 coding sequence is TGCAGCTCACACCCCGGGGATGGTCGTGGCTACACCTTC.

This sequence joins TRBV27 and TRBJ1-5; TRBD1 matches at 7 bases. This CDR3 contains 15 residues. Germline V CDR1 and CDR2: MNHEY, SMNVEV (reference sequence). V shed 6 bases and J 2 bases; nucleotides not matched to a gene: 7. Written as DNA, the CDR3 is TGTGCCAGCAGCAAATCAGGGGGAGGCAATCAGCCCCAGCATTTT. This encodes CASSKSGGGNQPQHF.

This rearrangement joins TRBV5-4 to TRBJ2-3, with 9 bases matching TRBD2. V shed 1 base and J 2 bases; nucleotides not matched to a gene: 5. Germline values: CDR1 SGHNT, CDR2 YYREEE (reference sequence). This CDR3 is 16 amino acids long. In nucleotides, the CDR3 is TGTGCCAGCAGCTTGCAGCGGGGGGCCAACACAGATACGCAGTATTTT. It is translated as CASSLQRGANTDTQYF.

V gene TRBV5-1 combines with J gene TRBJ2-7; D remains unclear. Trimming cost V 8 bases and J 0 bases, with 6 bases left between them. The CDR3 loop spans 11 amino acids. The germline CDR1 and CDR2 sequences are SGHRS and YFSETQ. The CDR3, as DNA: TGCGCCAGTTCTAGCTCCTACGAGCAGTACTTC. This translates into CASSSSYEQYF.

This sequence joins TRBV5-4 and TRBJ1-4; D is unresolved. CDR1 is SGHNT and CDR2 is YYREEE in the germline V gene (reference sequence). The V and J ends lost 1 base and 4 bases respectively, with 11 bases between them. This CDR3 spans 15 amino acids. The CDR3, as DNA: TGTGCCAGCAGCTTGTTCGGGGTGAATAATGAAAAACTGTTTTTT. The encoded protein is CASSLFGVNNEKLFF. Using reference TRBV5-4 and TRBJ1-4 for the parts outside the CDR3, the full variable domain is ETGVTQSPTHLIKTRGQQVTLRCSSQSGHNTVSWYQQALGQGPQFIFQYYREEENGRGNFPPRFSGLQFPNYSSELNVNALELDDSALYLCASSLFGVNNEKLFFGSGTQLSVL.

The rearrangement links TRBV11-2 to TRBJ2-3; D is ambiguous. CDR3 length equals 13 residues. Trimming took 0 bases from V and 5 from J, leaving 6 bases between them. CDR1 and CDR2 from the germline V gene are SGHAT and FQNNGV. The CDR3 is CASSLDRGDTQYF. The CDR3 coding sequence is TGTGCCAGCAGCTTAGATCGAGGAGATACGCAGTATTTT.

The V gene is TRBV2, the J gene TRBJ2-7; the D gene is possibly TRBD2 (6 bases). Germline CDR1 is SNHLY and CDR2 is FYNNEI. V was pared by 0 bases and J by 6 bases, with 15 bases between. The CDR3 spans 15 residues. In DNA form, the CDR3 reads TGTGCCAGCAGTGAAGCGGGCGGGGACCGGCGCGAGCAGTACTTC. This codes for CASSEAGGDRREQYF.

The chain carries TRBV29-1 and TRBJ2-1; 7 bases line up with TRBD1. CDR3 length equals 15 residues. Germline V gene sequence: CDR1 SQVTM, CDR2 ANQGSEA. The J segment lost 8 bases and the V segment lost 5 bases, leaving 15 bases of the junction unmatched. The CDR3 loop reads CSVFIRQGPFDEQFF. The CDR3 nucleotides read TGCAGCGTTTTTATCCGACAGGGACCTTTCGATGAGCAGTTCTTC.

This clone was counted between two and nine times. The CDR3 spells CSVDGTGVGEQYF. The CDR3, as DNA: TGCAGCGTTGATGGGACAGGGGTTGGCGAGCAGTACTTC. This sequence joins TRBV29-1 and TRBJ2-7; 10 bases align to TRBD1. Germline V gene lookup returns CDR1 SQVTM and CDR2 ANQGSEA. CDR3 length equals 13 residues. The J segment lost 6 bases and the V segment lost 3 bases, leaving 5 bases of the junction unmatched.

The chain has TRBV4-1 and TRBJ1-2, with a possible D match to TRBD1 (5 bases). The CDR3 loop spans 14 amino acids. V was cut by 1 base and J by 3 bases, with 9 bases left in between. CDR1 MGHRA and CDR2 YSYEKL come from the germline V gene. In DNA, the CDR3 is TGCGCCAGCAGCCAAGGGTTCAGGGACTATGGCTACACCTTC. As protein: CASSQGFRDYGYTF.

The chain recombines TRBV27 with TRBJ2-1; D remains unclear. Between the trimmed V and J ends, which lost 3 bases and 6 bases, there was a span of 9 bases. Germline-derived CDR1 and CDR2 are MNHEY and SMNVEV (reference sequence). This CDR3 region has 13 residues. The CDR3 here is CASSLGRPNEQFF. CDR3 bases: TGTGCCAGCAGTTTGGGCAGGCCCAATGAGCAGTTCTTC.

The chain is built from TRBV30 and TRBJ2-3, with 7 bases fitting TRBD2. V gave up 2 bases and J gave up 0 bases; unmatched junction bases: 5. The germline V gene has CDR1 GTSNPN and CDR2 SVGIG (reference sequence). The CDR3 covers 15 residues. This CDR3 is CAWSKGRGSTDTQYF. CDR3 DNA sequence: TGTGCCTGGAGTAAGGGGCGGGGGAGCACAGATACGCAGTATTTT.

The chain employs TRBV27 and TRBJ1-2, with D perhaps TRBD1 (5 bases). Germline V gives CDR1 MNHEY, CDR2 SMNVEV (reference sequence). The CDR3 is 13 amino acids. V lost 5 bases, J lost 2 bases, and 9 bases lay in between. The CDR3 spells CASSRAGNYGYTF. Here the CDR3 DNA reads TGTGCCAGCAGTCGGGCAGGGAACTATGGCTACACCTTC.

This chain connects TRBV4-1 to TRBJ1-3; D gene ambiguous. V was pared by 0 bases and J by 4 bases, with 10 bases between. This CDR3 comprises 15 residues. Germline loops: CDR1 MGHRA, CDR2 YSYEKL. CDR3 protein: CASSQDMGRGNTIYF. The DNA of the CDR3 is TGCGCCAGCAGCCAAGATATGGGGAGAGGAAACACCATATATTTT.

The chain recombines TRBV30 with TRBJ1-5; weak D call: TRBD1 (5 bases). This CDR3 is built from 14 residues. V lost 0 bases to trimming and J lost 7 bases, with 13 bases between them. The germline CDR1 and CDR2 sequences are GTSNPN and SVGIG (reference sequence). CDR3 residues: CAWSVGATAQPQHF. For the CDR3, the DNA is TGTGCCTGGAGTGTAGGGGCCACCGCGCAGCCCCAGCATTTT. Full variable domain (missing parts from reference TRBV30 and TRBJ1-5): SQTIHQWPATLVQPVGSPLSLECTVEGTSNPNLYWYRQAAGRGLQLLFYSVGIGQISSEVPQNLSASRPQDRQFILSSKKLLLSDSGFYLCAWSVGATAQPQHFGDGTRLSIL.

The chain has TRBV7-9 and TRBJ1-2; TRBD1 agrees at 7 bases. The trim removed 4 bases at V and 2 bases at J, leaving 4 bases unmatched. The CDR3 loop spans 14 amino acids. Germline V CDR1 and CDR2: SEHNR, FQNEAQ (reference sequence). In DNA form, the CDR3 reads TGTGCCAGCAGCTCGACAGGGCTAAACTATGGCTACACCTTC. It codes for CASSSTGLNYGYTF.

The chain joins TRBV7-2 to TRBJ2-1; 9 bases match TRBD2. V dropped 0 bases and J dropped 9; count of bases not matched to a gene: 9. Germline values: CDR1 SGHTA, CDR2 FQGNSA. There are 16 residues in the CDR3. The CDR3 spells CASSLARGGGAIEQFF. As DNA, the CDR3 is TGTGCCAGCAGCTTAGCGCGGGGCGGGGGGGCGATTGAGCAGTTCTTC.

This chain connects TRBV2 to TRBJ1-5, with D perhaps TRBD1 (6 bases). The CDR3 has 14 amino acids. Germline V gives CDR1 SNHLY, CDR2 FYNNEI. Trimming shortened V by 6 bases and J by 7 bases, and 16 bases separated the two germline ends. The CDR3, as DNA: TGTGCCAGCAGAGCAATAACAGGGTTCCAGCCCCAGCATTTT. This sequence encodes CASRAITGFQPQHF.

The chain combines TRBV10-2 with TRBJ2-1, with 7 bases identical to TRBD1. The trim removed 6 bases at V and 8 bases at J, leaving 4 bases unmatched. The CDR3 runs 12 residues. Germline V gene lookup returns CDR1 WSHSY and CDR2 SAAADI. CDR3 coding DNA: TGCGCCAGCAGAGGGGGCAGGGATGAGCAGTTCTTC. Translated: CASRGGRDEQFF.

The rearrangement joins TRBV6-5 to TRBJ2-5; the D gene is possibly TRBD2 (6 bases). V lost 7 bases, J lost 5 bases, and 17 bases lay in between. This CDR3 has 14 amino acids. Per the germline V gene, CDR1 is MNHEY and CDR2 is SVGAGI. This CDR3 reads CASINGGDPETQYF. The CDR3 nucleotides are TGTGCCAGCATTAACGGCGGGGATCCCGAGACCCAGTACTTC.

The V call is TRBV5-1, the J call TRBJ1-1; 9 nucleotides align to TRBD1. CDR1 and CDR2 (germline): SGHRS, YFSETQ. CDR3 length: 15 amino acids. Germline trimming cut 3 bases from V and 1 base from J; bases unmatched to any gene: 4. The CDR3 reads CASSSGTGQNTEAFF. The CDR3 DNA is TGCGCCAGCAGCTCCGGGACAGGGCAGAACACTGAAGCTTTCTTT.

The chain is built from TRBV5-1 and TRBJ1-2, with 7 bases lining up with TRBD1. V shed 4 bases, J shed 7 bases, and the junction held 10 bases outside the gene matches. Germline loops: CDR1 SGHRS, CDR2 YFSETQ. This CDR3 contains 14 residues. CDR3 bases: TGCGCCAGCAGCAGCACAGGGGCCGAGGTTGGCTACACCTTC. Translation gives CASSSTGAEVGYTF.

The rearrangement uses TRBV7-9 and TRBJ1-4; TRBD1 matches at 12 bases. The junction had 3 bases not matched to a gene; V was cut back by 4 bases and J by 6 bases. Germline-derived CDR1 and CDR2 are SEHNR and FQNEAQ (reference sequence). The length of the CDR3 is 15 residues. CDR3 nucleotides: TGTGCCAGCAGCTGGGGGACAGGGGGCTATGAAAAACTGTTTTTT. Its protein product is CASSWGTGGYEKLFF. The full variable domain, its missing parts supplied by reference TRBV7-9 and TRBJ1-4, is DTGVSQNPRHKITKRGQNVTFRCDPISEHNRLYWYRQTLGQGPEFLTYFQNEAQLEKSRLLSDRFSAERPKGSFSTLEIQRTEQGDSAMYLCASSWGTGGYEKLFFGSGTQLSVL.

This sequence joins TRBV6-1 and TRBJ2-3, with 7 bases that match TRBD1. The CDR3 has 16 amino acids. The ends lost 1 base at V and 0 bases at J; junction bases unmatched: 4. Looked up from germline, CDR1 is MNHNS and CDR2 is SASEGT. The CDR3 sequence: CASSEEGQLSTDTQYF. CDR3 sequence (DNA): TGTGCCAGCAGTGAAGAGGGACAGCTTAGCACAGATACGCAGTATTTT.

This chain joins TRBV29-1 and TRBJ2-2, with 8 bases fitting TRBD1. Trimming removed 7 bases from V and 7 bases from J; junction bases left unmatched: 11. The CDR3 is 14 amino acids. Germline loops: CDR1 SQVTM, CDR2 ANQGSEA. CDR3 sequence reads: CSALGQAGYGELFF. The CDR3 DNA reads TGCAGCGCCCTGGGACAGGCCGGCTACGGGGAGCTGTTTTTT.

The CDR3 coding sequence is TGTGCCAGCAGGCCCGACAGCCAAGAGACCCAGTACTTC. It yields the protein CASRPDSQETQYF. This sequence joins TRBV2 and TRBJ2-5, with a weak D call TRBD1 (5 bases). Looked up from germline, CDR1 is SNHLY and CDR2 is FYNNEI. This CDR3 is 13 amino acids long. V was clipped by 6 bases and J by 1 base, with 9 bases between them.

The V call is TRBV18, the J call TRBJ2-3, with D uncertain. There are 16 residues in the CDR3. The ends were cut back, 4 bases at V and 2 bases at J, with 16 bases in the middle. Germline V gives CDR1 KGHSH, CDR2 LQKENI. CDR3 coding DNA: TGTGCCAGCTCACGAAAGCCTCCGATAAACACAGATACGCAGTATTTT. This encodes CASSRKPPINTDTQYF.

The CDR3 region is CASSSGRTSGASYNEQFF. Here the CDR3 DNA reads TGCGCCAGCAGCTCGGGACGGACTAGCGGGGCCTCCTACAATGAGCAGTTCTTC. V usage is TRBV5-1 and J usage is TRBJ2-1, with 12 bases identical to TRBD2. The CDR3 has 18 residues. CDR1 and CDR2 from the germline V gene are SGHRS and YFSETQ. With 3 bases clipped from V and 0 bases from J, the junction kept 7 bases outside the gene matches.

This chain connects TRBV7-8 to TRBJ1-6; 8 positions agree with TRBD1. The CDR3 contains 18 residues. Losses at the gene ends were 4 bases for V and 4 bases for J; bases not matched to a gene: 12. Germline-derived CDR1 and CDR2 are SGHVS and FQNEAQ. The DNA of the CDR3 is TGTGCCAGCAGCTCGCAACGGACAGGGCCCTCATATAATTCACCCCTCCACTTT. Translation: CASSSQRTGPSYNSPLHF.

This chain links TRBV5-1 with TRBJ2-3, with 9 bases identical to TRBD1. The CDR3 is 15 amino acids. CDR1 SGHRS and CDR2 YFSETQ come from the germline V gene. Losses at the gene ends were 0 bases for V and 5 bases for J; bases not matched to a gene: 4. The CDR3 DNA is TGCGCCAGCAGCTTGGTACAGGGGGCAATAGATACGCAGTATTTT. This encodes CASSLVQGAIDTQYF.

V gene TRBV11-2 combines with J gene TRBJ2-7; the match to TRBD1 covers 9 bases. The CDR3 runs to 15 residues. The germline gives CDR1 SGHAT, CDR2 FQNNGV. Trimming took 3 bases from V and 5 from J; bases not matched to a gene: 8. CDR3 coding DNA: TGTGCCAGCAGCTTTACCGGGACAGGGACTGACGAGCAGTACTTC. Protein: CASSFTGTGTDEQYF.